This record concerns one TCR beta chain sequence. Germline CDR1 and CDR2: GTSNPN and SVGIG (reference sequence). The ends lost 4 bases at V and 1 base at J; junction bases unmatched: 6. CDR3 length: 14 amino acids. These data come from a study of long-term antiretroviral therapy in people with HIV. At the survey level, the v3.0 immunoSEQ assay was run. Measured with immunoSEQ multiplex PCR; TCRdb has only the in-frame clones, and not every one. Counted here are about 18,000 clones, approximately 80% occurring once; the ten biggest clones make up roughly an eighth. V usage is TRBV30 and J usage is TRBJ2-5; 7 bases map to TRBD1. This TCR was recovered from a woman in her fifties or sixties with HIV. The source material was unsorted PBMCs, sampled 0.3 years after starting antiretroviral therapy. This CDR3 reads CAWTQGQLQETQYF. The CDR3 nucleotides read TGTGCCTGGACCCAGGGACAGCTCCAAGAGACCCAGTACTTC. Together with reference TRBV30 and TRBJ2-5, the CDR3 gives the full variable domain: SQTIHQWPATLVQPVGSPLSLECTVEGTSNPNLYWYRQAAGRGLQLLFYSVGIGQISSEVPQNLSASRPQDRQFILSSKKLLLSDSGFYLCAWTQGQLQETQYFGPGTRLLVL.